This TCR beta chain is from a study of shared clonotypes between healthy human individuals. In regard to this clone: Its specificity is not known.

TCRdb's copy holds only in-frame clones and misses some; the assay was immunoSEQ multiplex PCR. The table shows about 980,000 clones, with approximately 76% occurring only once. Free of recent acute infections or vaccinations, the donors were healthy HIV-negative adults. General observations from the study: Among donors, the sharing of clonotypes was expected to be influenced by sequencing depth.

Specimen: memory CD4+ T cells sorted from blood. Subset specified: CD45RA-negative fraction. This TCR was recovered from a man between 18 and 29 years old in good health.

The CDR3 loop is CASSPTGDNFSNQPQHF. CDR3 DNA: TGTGCCAGCAGCCCCACAGGGGACAATTTTAGTAATCAGCCCCAGCATTTT. The V call is TRBV9, the J call TRBJ1-5, with 7 positions matching TRBD1. J lost 4 bases, V lost 4 bases, and 14 bases had no gene match. The CDR3 extends over 17 amino acids. Per germline, CDR1 SGDLS and CDR2 YYNGEE.